Sequencing of this TCR beta chain was carried out in a study of shared clonotypes between healthy human individuals. This CDR3 contains 16 residues. Trimming left V 2 bases short and J 0 bases short, with 12 bases between. CDR1 and CDR2 from the germline V gene are MNHNY and SVGAGI (reference sequence). The protocol was immunoSEQ multiplex PCR, while the TCRdb copy is restricted to in-frame clones and leaves out a portion. The sample holds 980,000 or so clones, approximately 80% seen once. The gene calls are TRBV6-6 and TRBJ2-3, with D perhaps TRBD2 (5 bases). Sequences were obtained from memory CD4+ T cells sorted from blood. The subset denotes: CD45RA-negative fraction. This clonotype originated in a man between 18 and 35 years old in good health. CDR3 nucleotide sequence: TGTGCCAGCAGTTACGGGCTAGCCTATAGCACAGATACGCAGTATTTT. Its protein is CASSYGLAYSTDTQYF.